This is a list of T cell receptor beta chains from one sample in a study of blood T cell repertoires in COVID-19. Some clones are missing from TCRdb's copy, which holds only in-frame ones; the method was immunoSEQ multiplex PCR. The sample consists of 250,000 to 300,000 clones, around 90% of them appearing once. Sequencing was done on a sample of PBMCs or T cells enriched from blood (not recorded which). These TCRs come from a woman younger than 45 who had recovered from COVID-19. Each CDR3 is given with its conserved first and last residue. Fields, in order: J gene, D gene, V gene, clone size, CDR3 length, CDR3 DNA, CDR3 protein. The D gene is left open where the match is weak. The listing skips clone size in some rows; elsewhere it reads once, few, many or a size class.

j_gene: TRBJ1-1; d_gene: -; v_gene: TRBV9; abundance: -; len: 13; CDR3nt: TGTGCCAGCAGCGTAGACCCCGGGACTGAAGCTTTCTTT; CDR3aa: CASSVDPGTEAFF
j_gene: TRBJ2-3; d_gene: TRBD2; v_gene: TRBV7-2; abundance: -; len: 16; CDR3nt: TGTGCCAGCAGCTTCCCGGGACTAGCGGGTCTGAATACGCAGTATTTT; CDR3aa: CASSFPGLAGLNTQYF
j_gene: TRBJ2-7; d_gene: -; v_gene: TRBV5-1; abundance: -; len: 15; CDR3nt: TGCGCCAGCAGCTCCAGGGGAGGGCTGACCTACGAGCAGTACTTC; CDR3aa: CASSSRGGLTYEQYF
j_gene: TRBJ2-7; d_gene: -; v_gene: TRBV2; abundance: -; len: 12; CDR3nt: TGTGCCAGCAGTGACCTCTCCTACGAGCAGTACTTC; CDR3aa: CASSDLSYEQYF
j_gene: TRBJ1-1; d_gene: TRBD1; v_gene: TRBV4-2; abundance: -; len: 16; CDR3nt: TGTGCCAGCAGCCAGAGTGGTTTGGACAGGGGGCTTGAAGCTTTCTTT; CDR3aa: CASSQSGLDRGLEAFF
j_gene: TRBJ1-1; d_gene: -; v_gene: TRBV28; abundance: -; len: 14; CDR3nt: TGTGCCAGCAGTTTTGGAACAGTTAACACTGAAGCTTTCTTT; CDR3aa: CASSFGTVNTEAFF
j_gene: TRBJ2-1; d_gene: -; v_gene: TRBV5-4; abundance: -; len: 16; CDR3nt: TGTGCCAGCAGCGTCTTAACAGGGATTCCCTACAATGAGCAGTTCTTC; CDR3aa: CASSVLTGIPYNEQFF
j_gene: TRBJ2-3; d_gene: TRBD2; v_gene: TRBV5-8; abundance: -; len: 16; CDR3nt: TGTGCCAGCAGCGACGTACTAGCGGGGGGGACAGATACGCAGTATTTT; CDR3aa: CASSDVLAGGTDTQYF
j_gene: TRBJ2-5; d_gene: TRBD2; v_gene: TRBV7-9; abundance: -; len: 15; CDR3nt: TGTGCCAGCAGCTCCCCGGGACTAGCGGAAGAGACCCAGTACTTC; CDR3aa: CASSSPGLAEETQYF
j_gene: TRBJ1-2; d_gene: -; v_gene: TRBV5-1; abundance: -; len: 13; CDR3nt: TGCGCCAGCAGCTTTACCGGGGTCGGGGGCTACACCTTC; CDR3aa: CASSFTGVGGYTF
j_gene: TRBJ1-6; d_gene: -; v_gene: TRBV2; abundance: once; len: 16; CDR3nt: TGTGCCAGCAGCCGAGACAGGAGCTCCTATAATTCACCCCTCCACTTT; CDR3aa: CASSRDRSSYNSPLHF
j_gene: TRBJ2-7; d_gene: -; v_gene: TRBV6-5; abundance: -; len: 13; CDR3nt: TGTGCCAGCAGTTCCCGAGAAGATACCGAGCAGTACTTC; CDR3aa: CASSSREDTEQYF
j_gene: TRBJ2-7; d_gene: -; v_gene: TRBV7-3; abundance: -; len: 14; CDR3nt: TGTGCCAGCAGCTTACAGGGGGGACTCTACGAGCAGTACTTC; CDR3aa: CASSLQGGLYEQYF
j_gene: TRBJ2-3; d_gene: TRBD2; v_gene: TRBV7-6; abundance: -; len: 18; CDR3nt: TGTGCCAGCAGCCCATTGGCTAGGGTAGCGGGGGTGAAGGATACGCAGTATTTT; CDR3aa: CASSPLARVAGVKDTQYF
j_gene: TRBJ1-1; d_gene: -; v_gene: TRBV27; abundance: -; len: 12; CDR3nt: TGTGCCAGCAGTTCCCAAAACACTGAAGCTTTCTTT; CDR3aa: CASSSQNTEAFF
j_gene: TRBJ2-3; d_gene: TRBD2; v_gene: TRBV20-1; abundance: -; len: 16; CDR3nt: TGCAGTGCTAGTCTAGCGGGGGGGCCCCTCACAGATACGCAGTATTTT; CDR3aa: CSASLAGGPLTDTQYF
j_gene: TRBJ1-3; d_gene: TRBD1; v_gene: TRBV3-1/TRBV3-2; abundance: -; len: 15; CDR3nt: TGTGCCAGCAGCCAAGTATTAGGGACAGAAAACACCATATATTTT; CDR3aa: CASSQVLGTENTIYF
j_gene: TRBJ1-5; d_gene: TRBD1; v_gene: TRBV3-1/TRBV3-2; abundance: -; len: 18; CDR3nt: TGTGCCAGCAGCCAAATCTTGTGGACAGGTGGTGGCAATCAGCCCCAGCATTTT; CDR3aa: CASSQILWTGGGNQPQHF
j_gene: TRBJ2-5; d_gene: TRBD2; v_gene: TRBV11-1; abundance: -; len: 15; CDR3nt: TGTGCCAGCAGCCTATCTAGCGGAGGGCAAGAGACCCAGTACTTC; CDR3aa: CASSLSSGGQETQYF
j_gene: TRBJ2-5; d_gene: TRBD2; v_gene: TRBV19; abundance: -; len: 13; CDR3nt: TGTGCCAGTAGCGGGGGGGCTGGCGAGACCCAGTACTTC; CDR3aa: CASSGGAGETQYF
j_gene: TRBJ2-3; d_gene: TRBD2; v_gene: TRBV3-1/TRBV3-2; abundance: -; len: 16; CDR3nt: TGTGCCAGCAGCCATTTAGCGGGAGGGGTACCAGATACGCAGTATTTT; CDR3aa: CASSHLAGGVPDTQYF
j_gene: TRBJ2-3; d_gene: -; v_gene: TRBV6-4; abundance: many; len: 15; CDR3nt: TGTGCCAGCAGTGCTGGGGTGCGGGGCACAGATACGCAGTATTTT; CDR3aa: CASSAGVRGTDTQYF
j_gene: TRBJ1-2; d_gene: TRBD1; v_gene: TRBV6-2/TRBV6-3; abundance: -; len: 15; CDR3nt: TGTGCCAGCAGTTCCAATGACAGGGTGAAACGTGGCTACACCTTC; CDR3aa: CASSSNDRVKRGYTF
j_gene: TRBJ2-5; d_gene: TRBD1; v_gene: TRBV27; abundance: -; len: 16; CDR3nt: TGTGCCAGCAGTTTAAGTGGGACAGGGAATCAAGAGACCCAGTACTTC; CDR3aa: CASSLSGTGNQETQYF
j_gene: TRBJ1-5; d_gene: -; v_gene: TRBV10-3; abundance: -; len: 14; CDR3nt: TGTGCCATCAGAGGGGACACTTTAAATCAGCCCCAGCATTTT; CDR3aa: CAIRGDTLNQPQHF
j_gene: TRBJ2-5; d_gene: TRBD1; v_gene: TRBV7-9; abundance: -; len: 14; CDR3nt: TGTGCCAGCAGCGTGGGACAGACCGCGGGGACCCAGTACTTC; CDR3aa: CASSVGQTAGTQYF
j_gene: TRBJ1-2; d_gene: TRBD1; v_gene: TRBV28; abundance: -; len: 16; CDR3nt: TGTGCCAGCAGTACAGGGGCCGCCAAAATTAACTATGGCTACACCTTC; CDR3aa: CASSTGAAKINYGYTF
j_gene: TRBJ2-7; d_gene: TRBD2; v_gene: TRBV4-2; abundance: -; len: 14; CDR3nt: TGTGCCAGCAGCCAAGGGACTAGCGGCTACGAGCAGTACTTC; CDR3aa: CASSQGTSGYEQYF
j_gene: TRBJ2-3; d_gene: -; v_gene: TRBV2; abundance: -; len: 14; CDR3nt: TGTGCCAGCAGTGAAGGGCGGGATAGGGGAACGCAGTATTTT; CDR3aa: CASSEGRDRGTQYF
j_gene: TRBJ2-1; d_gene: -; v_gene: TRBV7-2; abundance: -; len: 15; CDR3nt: TGTGCCAGCAGCTTAGCGACTAGTCTCTACAATGAGCAGTTCTTC; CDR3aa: CASSLATSLYNEQFF
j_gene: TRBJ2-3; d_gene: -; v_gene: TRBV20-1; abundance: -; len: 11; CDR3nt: TGCAGTGCCCTCACTACAGATACGCAGTATTTT; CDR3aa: CSALTTDTQYF
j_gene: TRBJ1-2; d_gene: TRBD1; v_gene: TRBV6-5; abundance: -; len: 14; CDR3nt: TGTGCCAGCAGCACCGGGGGACAGCACTATGGCTACACCTTC; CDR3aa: CASSTGGQHYGYTF
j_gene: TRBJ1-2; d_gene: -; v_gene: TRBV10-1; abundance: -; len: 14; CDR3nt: TGCGCCAGCAGTGAGTCGAGTCCGAGCTATGGCTACACCTTC; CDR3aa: CASSESSPSYGYTF
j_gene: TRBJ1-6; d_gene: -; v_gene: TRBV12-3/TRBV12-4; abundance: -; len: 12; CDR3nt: TGTGCCAGCAGGGTGGGGGGATCACCCCTCCACTTT; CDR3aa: CASRVGGSPLHF
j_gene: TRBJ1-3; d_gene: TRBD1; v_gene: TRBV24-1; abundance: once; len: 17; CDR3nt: TGTGCCACCAGTGATTTCACTACGACAGGGGACGGAAACACCATATATTTT; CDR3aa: CATSDFTTTGDGNTIYF
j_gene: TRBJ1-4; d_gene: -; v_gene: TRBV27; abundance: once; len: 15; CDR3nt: TGTGCCAGCAGTTTAGTACAGGCAACTAATGAAAAACTGTTTTTT; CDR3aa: CASSLVQATNEKLFF
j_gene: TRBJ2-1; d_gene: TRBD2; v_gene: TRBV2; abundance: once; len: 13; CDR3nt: TGTGCCAGCTCGGGACTAGCCTACAATGAGCAGTTCTTC; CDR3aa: CASSGLAYNEQFF
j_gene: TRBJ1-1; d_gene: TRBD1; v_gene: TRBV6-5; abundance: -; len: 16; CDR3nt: TGTGCCAGCAGTTACTTCGGACAGGGGGCAGACACTGAAGCTTTCTTT; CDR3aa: CASSYFGQGADTEAFF
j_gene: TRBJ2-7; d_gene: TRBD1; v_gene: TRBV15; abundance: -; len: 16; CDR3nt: TGTGCCACCAGCAGGGGTAGACAGGGGCCTCCAAGCGAGCAGTACTTC; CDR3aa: CATSRGRQGPPSEQYF
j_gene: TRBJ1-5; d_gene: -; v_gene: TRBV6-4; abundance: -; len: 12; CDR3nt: TGTGCCATGTGGGACAAAAATCAGCCCCAGCATTTT; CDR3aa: CAMWDKNQPQHF
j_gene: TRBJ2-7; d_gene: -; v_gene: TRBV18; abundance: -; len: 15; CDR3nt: TGTGCCAGTTCAATTCGTGGGGCAACCGCCTACGAGCAGTACTTC; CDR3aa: CASSIRGATAYEQYF
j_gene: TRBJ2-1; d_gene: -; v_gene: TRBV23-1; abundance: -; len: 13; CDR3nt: TGCGCCAGCAGTCACCCTGCTAACAATGAGCAGTTCTTC; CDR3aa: CASSHPANNEQFF
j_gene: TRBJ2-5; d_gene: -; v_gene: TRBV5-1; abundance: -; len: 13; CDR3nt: TGCGCCAGCAGCTCCGACATGAGTGAGACCCAGTACTTC; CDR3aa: CASSSDMSETQYF
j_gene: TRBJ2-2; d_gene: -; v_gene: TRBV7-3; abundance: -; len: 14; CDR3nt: TGTGCCAGCAGCCCGAACAGGAACACCGGGGAGCTGTTTTTT; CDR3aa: CASSPNRNTGELFF
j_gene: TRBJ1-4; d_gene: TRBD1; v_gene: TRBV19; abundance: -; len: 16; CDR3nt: TGTGCCAGTAGTACAGGACAGGGCGGACCGAATGAAAAACTGTTTTTT; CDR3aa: CASSTGQGGPNEKLFF
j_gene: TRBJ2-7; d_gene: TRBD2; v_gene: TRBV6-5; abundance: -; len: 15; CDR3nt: TGTGCCAGCAGTTACATAGCGGGAGAGGCCTACGAGCAGTACTTC; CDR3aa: CASSYIAGEAYEQYF
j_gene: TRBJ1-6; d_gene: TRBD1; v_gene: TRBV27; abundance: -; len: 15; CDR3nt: TGTGCCAGCAGTCCCTGGGACAGCCAGAATTCACCCCTCCACTTT; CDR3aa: CASSPWDSQNSPLHF
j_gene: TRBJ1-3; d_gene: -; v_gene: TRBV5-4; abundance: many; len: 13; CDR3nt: TGTGCCAGCAGCTTACAGGGAGGAAACACCATATATTTT; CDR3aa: CASSLQGGNTIYF
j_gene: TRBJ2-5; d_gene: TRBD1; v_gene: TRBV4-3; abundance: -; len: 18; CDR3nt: TGCGCCAGCAGCCAAGACCTAACCCGGACAGGGGGCAGGGAGACCCAGTACTTC; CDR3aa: CASSQDLTRTGGRETQYF
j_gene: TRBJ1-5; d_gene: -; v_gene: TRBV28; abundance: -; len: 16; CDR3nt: TGTGCCAGCAGCTCGTTGGGGCAGGCACCCAATCAGCCCCAGCATTTT; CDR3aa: CASSSLGQAPNQPQHF
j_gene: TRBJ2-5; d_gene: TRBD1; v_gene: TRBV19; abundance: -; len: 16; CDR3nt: TGTGCCAGTAGTTCCGGGACAGGGCAGTACCAAGAGACCCAGTACTTC; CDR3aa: CASSSGTGQYQETQYF
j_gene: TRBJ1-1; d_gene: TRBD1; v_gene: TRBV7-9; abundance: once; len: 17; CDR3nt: TGTGCCAGCAGCTCTTACAACGGACAGGGGGTAAGGACTGAAGCTTTCTTT; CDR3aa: CASSSYNGQGVRTEAFF
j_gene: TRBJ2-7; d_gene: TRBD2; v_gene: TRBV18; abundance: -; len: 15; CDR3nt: TGTGCCAGCTCACCAAGGCTAGCGGGGGCCTACGAGCAGTACTTC; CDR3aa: CASSPRLAGAYEQYF
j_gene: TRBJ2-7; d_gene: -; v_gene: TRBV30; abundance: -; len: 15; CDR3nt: TGTGCCTGGAGTGACTACCTAAAGGGGACCTACGAGCAGTACTTC; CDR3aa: CAWSDYLKGTYEQYF